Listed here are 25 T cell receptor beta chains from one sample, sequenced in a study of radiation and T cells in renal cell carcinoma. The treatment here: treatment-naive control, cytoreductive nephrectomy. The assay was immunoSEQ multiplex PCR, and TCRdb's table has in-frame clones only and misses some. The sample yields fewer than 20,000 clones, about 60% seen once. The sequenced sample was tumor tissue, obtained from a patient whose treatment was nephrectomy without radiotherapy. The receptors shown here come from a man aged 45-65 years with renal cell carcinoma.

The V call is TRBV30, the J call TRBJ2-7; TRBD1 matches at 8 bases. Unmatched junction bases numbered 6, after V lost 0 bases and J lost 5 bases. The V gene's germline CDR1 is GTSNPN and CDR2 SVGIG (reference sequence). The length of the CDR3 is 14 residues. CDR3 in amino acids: CAWSVTAGGDEQYF. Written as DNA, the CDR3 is TGTGCCTGGAGTGTAACGGCAGGGGGCGACGAGCAGTACTTC. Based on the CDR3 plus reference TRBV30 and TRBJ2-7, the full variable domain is SQTIHQWPATLVQPVGSPLSLECTVEGTSNPNLYWYRQAAGRGLQLLFYSVGIGQISSEVPQNLSASRPQDRQFILSSKKLLLSDSGFYLCAWSVTAGGDEQYFGPGTRLTVT.

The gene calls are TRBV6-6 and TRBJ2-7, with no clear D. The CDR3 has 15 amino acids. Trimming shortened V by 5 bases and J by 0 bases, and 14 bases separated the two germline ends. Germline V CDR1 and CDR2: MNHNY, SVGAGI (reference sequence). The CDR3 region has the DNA TGTGCCAGCAGTCCGCAGCTTGAGAGCTCCTACGAGCAGTACTTC. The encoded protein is CASSPQLESSYEQYF.

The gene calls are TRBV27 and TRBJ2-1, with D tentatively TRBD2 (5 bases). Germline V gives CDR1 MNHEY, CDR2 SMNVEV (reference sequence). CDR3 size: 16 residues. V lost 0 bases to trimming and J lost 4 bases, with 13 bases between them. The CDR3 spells CASSLSLAYPYNEQFF. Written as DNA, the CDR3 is TGTGCCAGCAGTTTATCCCTAGCATACCCTTACAATGAGCAGTTCTTC.

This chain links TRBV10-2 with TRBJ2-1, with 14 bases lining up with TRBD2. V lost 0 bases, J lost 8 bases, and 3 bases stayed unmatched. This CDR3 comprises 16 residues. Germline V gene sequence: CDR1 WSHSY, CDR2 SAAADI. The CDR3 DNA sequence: TGCGCCAGCAGTGAGTCGGGGACTAGCGGGGGCTATGAGCAGTTCTTC. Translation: CASSESGTSGGYEQFF.

The CDR3 region has the DNA TGTGCCAGCAGCCCTGGGTCAGGGGCGTACAATGAGCAGTTCTTC. Its protein product is CASSPGSGAYNEQFF. The V gene is TRBV7-7, the J gene TRBJ2-1; D is perhaps TRBD1 (6 bases). The CDR3 sequence is 15 residues long. V dropped 5 bases and J dropped 4 bases, with 15 bases sitting between them. CDR1 and CDR2 from the germline V gene are SSHAT and FNYEAQ (reference sequence). The whole variable domain, remainder taken from reference TRBV7-7 and TRBJ2-1, is GAGVSQSPRYKVTKRGQDVTLRCDPISSHATLYWYQQALGQGPEFLTYFNYEAQPDKSGLPSDRFSAERPEGSISTLTIQRTEQRDSAMYRCASSPGSGAYNEQFFGPGTRLTVL.

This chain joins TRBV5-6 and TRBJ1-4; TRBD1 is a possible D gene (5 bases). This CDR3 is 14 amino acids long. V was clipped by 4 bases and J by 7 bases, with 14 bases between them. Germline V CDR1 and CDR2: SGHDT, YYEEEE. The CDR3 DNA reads TGTGCCAGCAGCCCCTGGTCGGGGACTGAAAAACTGTTTTTT. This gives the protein CASSPWSGTEKLFF.

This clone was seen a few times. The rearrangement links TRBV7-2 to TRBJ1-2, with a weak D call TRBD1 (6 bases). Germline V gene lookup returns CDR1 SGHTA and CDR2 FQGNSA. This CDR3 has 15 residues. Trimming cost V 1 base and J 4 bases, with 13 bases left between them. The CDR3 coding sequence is TGTGCCAGCAGCTTAGTCACATCAGGGGCCTATGGCTACACCTTC. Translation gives CASSLVTSGAYGYTF.

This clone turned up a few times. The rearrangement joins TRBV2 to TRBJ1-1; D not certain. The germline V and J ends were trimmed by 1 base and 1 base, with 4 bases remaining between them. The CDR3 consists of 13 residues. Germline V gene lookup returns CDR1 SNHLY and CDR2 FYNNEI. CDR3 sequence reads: CASSEVENTEAFF. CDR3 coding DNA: TGTGCCAGCAGTGAAGTTGAGAACACTGAAGCTTTCTTT.

The CDR3 spells CASSLSGRSSYEQYF. The CDR3, as DNA: TGTGCCAGCAGCTTGTCCGGGAGGAGCTCCTACGAGCAGTACTTC. The chain links TRBV5-4 to TRBJ2-7; TRBD2 matches 7 bases. This CDR3 comprises 15 residues. The V gene's germline CDR1 is SGHNT and CDR2 YYREEE (reference sequence). V gave up 1 base and J gave up 0 bases; unmatched junction bases: 4.

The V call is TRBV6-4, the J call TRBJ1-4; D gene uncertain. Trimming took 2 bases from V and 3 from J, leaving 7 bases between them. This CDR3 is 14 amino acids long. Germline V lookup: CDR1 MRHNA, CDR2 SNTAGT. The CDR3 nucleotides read TGTGCCAGCAGTGACGCCCCCCCTAATGAAAAACTGTTTTTT. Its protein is CASSDAPPNEKLFF.

This chain's CDR3 is CASTPLMPGGNGELFF. CDR3 sequence (DNA): TGTGCCAGCACCCCCCTTATGCCGGGGGGAAACGGGGAGCTGTTTTTT. This chain joins TRBV5-4 and TRBJ2-2; 7 nucleotides line up with TRBD2. Trimming removed 6 bases from V and 7 bases from J; junction bases left unmatched: 15. The CDR3 extends over 16 amino acids. CDR1 is SGHNT and CDR2 is YYREEE in the germline V gene (reference sequence).

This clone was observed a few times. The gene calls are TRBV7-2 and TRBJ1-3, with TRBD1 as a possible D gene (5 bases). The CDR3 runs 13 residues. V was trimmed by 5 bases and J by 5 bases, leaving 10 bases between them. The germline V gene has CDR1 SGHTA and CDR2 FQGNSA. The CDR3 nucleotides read TGTGCCAGCAGCGGTCAGGGACGAAACACCATATATTTT. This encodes CASSGQGRNTIYF.

CDR3 DNA sequence: TGCGCCAGCAGCCAAGGGTCGGGTCTCTCCTACGAGCAGTACTTC. Translation gives CASSQGSGLSYEQYF. The chain has TRBV4-3 and TRBJ2-7, with D unresolved. CDR1 and CDR2 from the germline V gene are LGHNA and YSLEER. The CDR3 spans 15 residues. With 1 base removed from V and 0 bases from J, the gap between germline ends came to 10 bases.

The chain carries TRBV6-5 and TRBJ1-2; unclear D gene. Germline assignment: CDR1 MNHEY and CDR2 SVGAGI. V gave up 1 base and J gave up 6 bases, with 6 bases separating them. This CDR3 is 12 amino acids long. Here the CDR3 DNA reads TGTGCCAGCAGTTACTATGGGGATGGCTACACCTTC. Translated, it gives CASSYYGDGYTF.

CDR3 nucleotide sequence: TGTGCCATCAGTGAGCCGGGACTCAGGGATGAGTTGGATGAGCAGTTCTTC. Residues: CAISEPGLRDELDEQFF. The genes are TRBV10-3 and TRBJ2-1; D is possibly TRBD2 (6 bases). Trimming took 2 bases from V and 8 from J, leaving 22 bases between them. CDR3 length: 17 residues. Germline CDR1 reads ENHRY; CDR2 reads SYGVKD.

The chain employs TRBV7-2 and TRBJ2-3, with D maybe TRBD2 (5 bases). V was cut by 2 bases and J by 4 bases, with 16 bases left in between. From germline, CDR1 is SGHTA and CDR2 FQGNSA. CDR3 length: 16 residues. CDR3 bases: TGTGCCAGCAGCTTATTGGCAAGAGGAGGTGCAGATACGCAGTATTTT. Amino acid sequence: CASSLLARGGADTQYF.

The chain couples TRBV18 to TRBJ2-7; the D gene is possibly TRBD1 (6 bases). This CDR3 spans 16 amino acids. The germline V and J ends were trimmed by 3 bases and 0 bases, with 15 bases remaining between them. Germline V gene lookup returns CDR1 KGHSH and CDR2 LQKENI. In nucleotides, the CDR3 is TGTGCCAGCTCACCTTTTACGGGGACAAGCTCCTACGAGCAGTACTTC. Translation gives CASSPFTGTSSYEQYF. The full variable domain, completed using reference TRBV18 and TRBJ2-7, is NAGVMQNPRHLVRRRGQEARLRCSPMKGHSHVYWYRQLPEEGLKFMVYLQKENIIDESGMPKERFSAEFPKEGPSILRIQQVVRGDSAAYFCASSPFTGTSSYEQYFGPGTRLTVT.

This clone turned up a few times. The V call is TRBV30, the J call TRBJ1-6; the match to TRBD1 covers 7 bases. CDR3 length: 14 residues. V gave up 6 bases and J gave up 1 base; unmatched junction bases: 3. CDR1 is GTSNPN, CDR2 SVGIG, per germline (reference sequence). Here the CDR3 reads CACRGESYNSPLHF. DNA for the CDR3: TGTGCCTGCAGGGGGGAATCCTATAATTCACCCCTCCACTTT.

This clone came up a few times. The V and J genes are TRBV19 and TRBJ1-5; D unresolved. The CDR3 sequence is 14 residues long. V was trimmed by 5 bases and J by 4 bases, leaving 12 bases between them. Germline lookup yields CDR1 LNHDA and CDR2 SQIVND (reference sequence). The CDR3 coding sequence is TGTGCCAGTAGTGTCTCGGGCTCAAATCAGCCCCAGCATTTT. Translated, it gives CASSVSGSNQPQHF.

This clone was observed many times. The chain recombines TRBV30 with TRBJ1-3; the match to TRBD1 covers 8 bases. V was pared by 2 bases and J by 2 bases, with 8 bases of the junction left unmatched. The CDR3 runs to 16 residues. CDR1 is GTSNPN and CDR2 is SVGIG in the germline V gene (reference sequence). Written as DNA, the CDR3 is TGTGCCTGGAGTTTATCAGGGGGCGGCACTGGAAACACCATATATTTT. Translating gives CAWSLSGGGTGNTIYF.

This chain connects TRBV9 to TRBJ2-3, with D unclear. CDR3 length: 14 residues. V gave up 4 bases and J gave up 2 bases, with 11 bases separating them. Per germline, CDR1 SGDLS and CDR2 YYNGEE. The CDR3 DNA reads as TGTGCCAGCAGCAGAGTTGGATTCACAGATACGCAGTATTTT. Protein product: CASSRVGFTDTQYF.

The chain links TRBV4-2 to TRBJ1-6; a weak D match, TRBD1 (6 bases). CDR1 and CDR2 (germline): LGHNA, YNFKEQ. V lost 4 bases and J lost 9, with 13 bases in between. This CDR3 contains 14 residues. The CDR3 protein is CASSPEGDFSPLHF. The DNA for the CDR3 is TGTGCCAGCAGCCCGGAGGGGGACTTTTCACCCCTCCACTTT.

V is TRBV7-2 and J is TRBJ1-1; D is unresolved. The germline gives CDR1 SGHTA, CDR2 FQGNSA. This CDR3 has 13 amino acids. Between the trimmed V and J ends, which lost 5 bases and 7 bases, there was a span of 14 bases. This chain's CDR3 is CASSHSRDFEAFF. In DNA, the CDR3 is TGTGCCAGCAGCCACTCACGCGATTTTGAAGCTTTCTTT. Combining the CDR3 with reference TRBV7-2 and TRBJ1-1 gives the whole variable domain GAGVSQSPSNKVTEKGKDVELRCDPISGHTALYWYRQSLGQGLEFLIYFQGNSAPDKSGLPSDRFSAERTGGSVSTLTIQRTQQEDSAVYLCASSHSRDFEAFFGQGTRLTVV.

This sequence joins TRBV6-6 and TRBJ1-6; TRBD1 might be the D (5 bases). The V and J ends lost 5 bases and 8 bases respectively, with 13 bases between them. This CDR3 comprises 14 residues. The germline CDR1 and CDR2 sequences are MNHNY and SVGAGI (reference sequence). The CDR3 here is CASSPVARDSPLHF. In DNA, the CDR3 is TGTGCCAGCAGTCCGGTGGCCAGGGATTCACCCCTCCACTTT.

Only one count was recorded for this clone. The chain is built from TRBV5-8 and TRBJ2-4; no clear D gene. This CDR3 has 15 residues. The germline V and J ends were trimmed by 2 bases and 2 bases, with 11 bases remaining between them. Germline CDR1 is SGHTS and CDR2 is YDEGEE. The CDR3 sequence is CASSFGPGSKNIQYF. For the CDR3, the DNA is TGTGCCAGCAGCTTCGGTCCGGGTTCCAAAAACATTCAGTACTTC.